The T cell receptor (beta chain) described here comes from a study of blood T cell repertoires in COVID-19. Study information: Acute and convalescent COVID-19 specimens originated in the United States, Italy and Spain.

Data came from immunoSEQ multiplex PCR; TCRdb stores just in-frame clones and leaves some out. This table has under 250,000 clones, less than 90% appearing once. Trimming removed 4 bases from V and 3 bases from J, with 10 bases in between. Germline V CDR1 and CDR2: SEHNR, FQNEAQ (reference sequence). The CDR3 runs 14 residues. This sequence joins TRBV7-9 and TRBJ2-1, with a possible D match to TRBD1 (7 bases). The receptor was isolated from a man aged 40-49 years with acute or convalescent COVID-19. The sequencing input was peripheral blood. Here the CDR3 reads CASSWGDSYNEQFF. The CDR3 DNA reads TGTGCCAGCAGCTGGGGGGACAGCTACAATGAGCAGTTCTTC.